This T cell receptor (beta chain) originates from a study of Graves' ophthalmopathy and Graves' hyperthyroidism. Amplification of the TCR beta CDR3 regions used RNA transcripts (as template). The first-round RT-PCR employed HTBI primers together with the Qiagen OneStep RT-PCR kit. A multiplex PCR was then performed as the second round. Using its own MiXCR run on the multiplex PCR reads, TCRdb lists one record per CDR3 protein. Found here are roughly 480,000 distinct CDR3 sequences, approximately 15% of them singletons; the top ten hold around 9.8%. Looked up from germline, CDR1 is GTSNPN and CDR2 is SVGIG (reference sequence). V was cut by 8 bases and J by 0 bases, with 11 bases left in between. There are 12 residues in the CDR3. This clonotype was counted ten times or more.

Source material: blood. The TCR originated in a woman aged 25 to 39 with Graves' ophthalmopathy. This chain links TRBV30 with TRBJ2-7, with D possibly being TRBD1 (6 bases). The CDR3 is CAGTGPSYEQYF. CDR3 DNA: TGTGCCGGTACAGGGCCCTCCTACGAGCAGTACTTC.